A single sample gave rise to the 19 T cell receptor beta chains below, sequenced in a study of OX40 agonist ivuxolimab in advanced cancers. Sequencing was performed with immunoSEQ multiplex PCR; in TCRdb, only in-frame clones are kept and a portion is missing. This table has fewer than 25,000 clones, 88% appearing once. The input for sequencing was CD4+ or CD8+ T cells sorted from blood, taken in a trial of the OX40 agonist ivuxolimab. Every receptor here comes from an adult with an advanced solid tumor such as melanoma, head and neck, liver or kidney cancer.

The CDR3 bases are TGTGCCTGGAGAGGCGGGAGTCGGGAGCAGTACTTC. Protein sequence: CAWRGGSREQYF. The rearrangement uses TRBV30 and TRBJ2-7, with 7 bases fitting TRBD2. This CDR3 is 12 amino acids long. Germline assignment: CDR1 GTSNPN and CDR2 SVGIG (reference sequence). With 3 bases clipped from V and 7 bases from J, the junction kept 6 bases outside the gene matches. Full variable domain (outside the CDR3, taken from reference TRBV30 and TRBJ2-7): SQTIHQWPATLVQPVGSPLSLECTVEGTSNPNLYWYRQAAGRGLQLLFYSVGIGQISSEVPQNLSASRPQDRQFILSSKKLLLSDSGFYLCAWRGGSREQYFGPGTRLTVT.

This chain joins TRBV9 and TRBJ2-3; D remains ambiguous. From germline, CDR1 is SGDLS and CDR2 YYNGEE. This CDR3 comprises 15 residues. Trimming removed 0 bases at V and 2 bases at J, with 10 bases between. CDR3 loop: CASSVGVGFTDTQYF. CDR3 nucleotides: TGTGCCAGCAGCGTAGGGGTGGGTTTCACAGATACGCAGTATTTT.

V and J are TRBV29-1 and TRBJ2-5; D unclear. CDR1 SQVTM and CDR2 ANQGSEA come from the germline V gene. Between the trimmed V and J ends, which lost 4 bases and 5 bases, there was a span of 14 bases. The CDR3 consists of 13 residues. CDR3 sequence: CSVVGPLGETQYF. The CDR3 coding sequence is TGCAGCGTTGTAGGGCCACTGGGGGAGACCCAGTACTTC.

The rearrangement joins TRBV10-3 to TRBJ1-5; D gene uncertain. CDR3 size: 12 residues. V dropped 2 bases and J dropped 5 bases, with 4 bases sitting between them. Germline CDR1 and CDR2: ENHRY and SYGVKD. The CDR3 DNA follows: TGTGCCATCAGTGAGACCCATCAGCCCCAGCATTTT. Protein: CAISETHQPQHF.

This chain uses TRBV4-2 with TRBJ1-3; no clear D. In germline, CDR1 is LGHNA, CDR2 YNFKEQ. V was cut by 5 bases and J by 3 bases, with 8 bases left in between. The CDR3 spans 13 residues. The chain's CDR3 is CASSSLGGNTIYF. The DNA for the CDR3 is TGTGCCAGCAGCTCTCTAGGTGGAAACACCATATATTTT.

The chain combines TRBV28 with TRBJ2-7; D might be TRBD2 (6 bases). The CDR3 is made up of 11 amino acids. CDR1 and CDR2 (germline): MDHEN, SYDVKM. V lost 6 bases and J lost 4, with 7 bases in between. CDR3 nucleotides: TGTGCCAGCAGGGGACTTTACGAGCAGTACTTC. This translates into CASRGLYEQYF.

The V call is TRBV30, the J call TRBJ1-2; D possibly corresponds to TRBD1 (6 bases). The V and J ends lost 3 bases and 7 bases respectively, with 15 bases between them. The CDR3 is made up of 13 amino acids. In germline, CDR1 is GTSNPN, CDR2 SVGIG (reference sequence). The CDR3 nucleotides read TGTGCCTGGAGGGCCGATGGGGGGCTTGGCTACACCTTC. It is translated as CAWRADGGLGYTF.

V gene TRBV6-1 combines with J gene TRBJ2-7, with 12 bases fitting TRBD1. Looked up from germline, CDR1 is MNHNS and CDR2 is SASEGT. V gave up 10 bases and J gave up 6 bases; unmatched junction bases: 10. The CDR3 is made up of 14 amino acids. The CDR3 loop is CATETGTGGAEQYF. In nucleotides, the CDR3 is TGTGCCACGGAAACCGGGACAGGGGGCGCCGAGCAGTACTTC.

The chain couples TRBV19 to TRBJ1-1; TRBD1 agrees at 8 bases. J gave up 3 bases and V 5 bases, and 5 bases lay outside the gene matches. The CDR3 runs to 14 residues. Germline values: CDR1 LNHDA, CDR2 SQIVND (reference sequence). CDR3 nucleotide sequence: TGTGCCAGTAGTGGGGCCAGGGGGCACACTGAAGCTTTCTTT. It encodes CASSGARGHTEAFF.

The genes are TRBV27 and TRBJ1-3, with D possibly being TRBD1 (5 bases). This CDR3 region has 15 residues. Trimming removed 4 bases from V and 4 bases from J, with 14 bases in between. CDR1 MNHEY and CDR2 SMNVEV come from the germline V gene (reference sequence). CDR3: CASSSGSRTGNTIYF. The DNA for the CDR3 is TGTGCCAGCAGTTCAGGGTCCCGTACGGGAAACACCATATATTTT.

The genes are TRBV5-1 and TRBJ1-2, with D possibly matching TRBD1 (5 bases). V lost 7 bases to trimming and J lost 0 bases, with 10 bases between them. CDR1 SGHRS and CDR2 YFSETQ come from the germline V gene. The CDR3 totals 13 residues. The CDR3 protein is CASRTTANYGYTF. CDR3 coding DNA: TGCGCCAGCCGAACGACAGCTAACTATGGCTACACCTTC.

This sequence joins TRBV5-5 and TRBJ2-6; 8 bases line up with TRBD1. Germline-derived CDR1 and CDR2 are SGHKS and YYEKEE (reference sequence). Trimming took 5 bases from V and 2 from J; bases not matched to a gene: 6. CDR3 length equals 16 residues. Here the CDR3 reads CASSRQGATGANVLTF. In nucleotides, the CDR3 is TGTGCCAGCAGTAGGCAGGGGGCGACTGGGGCCAACGTCCTGACTTTC.

A single count supports this clone. The chain recombines TRBV18 with TRBJ2-7; 9 nucleotides line up with TRBD2. The germline V gene encodes CDR1 KGHSH and CDR2 LQKENI. Losses at the gene ends were 3 bases for V and 6 bases for J; bases not matched to a gene: 9. The CDR3 runs 15 residues. CDR3 region: CASSPGEAGGSEQYF. CDR3 in DNA: TGTGCCAGCTCACCCGGGGAAGCGGGAGGATCCGAGCAGTACTTC.

This clone was counted only a few times. V and J are TRBV11-3 and TRBJ2-1; 10 nucleotides line up with TRBD2. From germline, CDR1 is SGHNT and CDR2 YENEEA. V was clipped by 1 base and J by 4 bases; unmatched bases: 4. This CDR3 is 16 amino acids long. CDR3 in DNA: TGTGCCAGCAGCTTAGGGACTAGCGGAGCATACAATGAGCAGTTCTTC. It specifies CASSLGTSGAYNEQFF.

The V call is TRBV29-1, the J call TRBJ2-1; D not certain. The CDR3 covers 11 residues. The V end lost 7 bases, the J end lost 4 bases, and 8 bases lay between the germline ends. Germline lookup yields CDR1 SQVTM and CDR2 ANQGSEA. For the CDR3, the DNA is TGCAGCGGCCTCGGTTACAATGAGCAGTTCTTC. This codes for CSGLGYNEQFF.

Only one count was recorded for this clone. A read error is possible here, since a much larger clone lies one base away. The chain joins TRBV5-1 to TRBJ2-3; TRBD2 is a possible D gene (5 bases). The CDR3 consists of 15 residues. Germline loops: CDR1 SGHRS, CDR2 YFSETQ. Here the CDR3 reads CASSLGAGSTDMQYF. CDR3 coding DNA: TGCGCCAGCAGCTTGGGGGCGGGTAGCACAGATATGCAGTATTTT.

In DNA form, the CDR3 reads TGTGCCAGCAGTGAAGGACTAGCGGCCACCGGGGAGCTGTTTTTT. It is translated as CASSEGLAATGELFF. The rearrangement uses TRBV6-1 and TRBJ2-2, with 9 bases fitting TRBD2. Trimming took 1 base from V and 4 from J; bases not matched to a gene: 1. This CDR3 is 15 amino acids long. The germline V gene encodes CDR1 MNHNS and CDR2 SASEGT.

The rearrangement joins TRBV5-6 to TRBJ1-3; the D gene is possibly TRBD1 (6 bases). From germline, CDR1 is SGHDT and CDR2 YYEEEE. This CDR3 region has 16 residues. Trimming took off 3 bases at V and 1 base at J, with 14 bases between the two ends. CDR3 coding DNA: TGTGCCAGCAGCTGGTGGGGACAAATTTCTGGAAACACCATATATTTT. Translation: CASSWWGQISGNTIYF.

This clone was observed a single time. V gene TRBV6-5 combines with J gene TRBJ1-2; 8 bases are shared with TRBD1. CDR3 length: 15 amino acids. Germline V CDR1 and CDR2: MNHEY, SVGAGI. Germline trimming cut 6 bases from V and 8 bases from J; bases unmatched to any gene: 14. CDR3 sequence reads: CASRSNTRGRAGYTF. CDR3 DNA: TGTGCCAGCAGGTCCAATACCAGGGGGCGCGCGGGCTACACCTTC.